These T cell receptor beta chains were read from a single sample in a study of OX40 agonist ivuxolimab in advanced cancers. Repertoires were generated with immunoSEQ multiplex PCR, while TCRdb's copy carries only in-frame clones and drops some. Of 35,000 to 55,000 clones in the sample, under 90% are singletons; the top ten hold under 11%. This material consisted of CD4+ or CD8+ T cells sorted from blood, taken in a trial of the OX40 agonist ivuxolimab. These TCRs come from an adult with an advanced solid tumor such as melanoma, head and neck, liver or kidney cancer. Each CDR3 is given with its conserved first and last residue. The D gene is left open where the match is weak. Only some rows state a clone size, as once, few, many or a class for expanded clones.

>NA|TRBV19|TRBJ2-3|NA
TGTGCCAGTAGACGCCGGGACACCGGACCCCGATCCACAGATACGCAGTATTTT
CASRRRDTGPRSTDTQYF
>once|TRBV30|TRBJ2-3|TRBD2
TGTGCCTGGAGTGTAGCGGGAACAATCACAGATACGCAGTATTTT
CAWSVAGTITDTQYF
>NA|TRBV11-2|TRBJ2-5|NA
TGTGCCAGCAGCCCCTACAGGGTAGAGACCCAGTACTTC
CASSPYRVETQYF
>NA|TRBV5-1|TRBJ1-5|TRBD1
TGCGCCAGCAGCTCTACAGGGGGGGGCAATCAGCCCCAGCATTTT
CASSSTGGGNQPQHF
>NA|TRBV29-1|TRBJ2-1|TRBD2
TGCAGCGCCTCGGGGGAGGGCACCTACAATGAGCAGTTCTTC
CSASGEGTYNEQFF
>NA|TRBV10-1|TRBJ2-1|TRBD2
TGCGCCAGCAGTGAACTAGCGGGAGGGCCGTATGAGCAGTTCTTC
CASSELAGGPYEQFF
>NA|TRBV5-1|TRBJ2-7|NA
TGCGCCAGCAGCCCCCTGGGATACGAGCAGTACTTC
CASSPLGYEQYF
>NA|TRBV30|TRBJ1-4|NA
TGTGCCTGGGGGTCCGGGAATGAAAAACTGTTTTTT
CAWGSGNEKLFF
>NA|TRBV5-1|TRBJ1-4|NA
TGCGCCAGCAGCTTAGTAGGGGAAGGAGGCGAAAAACTGTTTTTT
CASSLVGEGGEKLFF
>few|TRBV7-9|TRBJ1-2|NA
TGTGCCAGCAGCTTTTCCCGCATCCCCCACTACACCTTC
CASSFSRIPHYTF
>NA|TRBV2|TRBJ2-6|NA
TGTGCCAGCAGTGAAACCAGGGGGGCTGGGGCCAACGTCCTGACTTTC
CASSETRGAGANVLTF
>NA|TRBV9|TRBJ2-7|NA
TGTGCCAGCAGCGCCCACCGGGACGGAGTCTACGAGCAGTACTTC
CASSAHRDGVYEQYF
>NA|TRBV30|TRBJ1-3|TRBD1
TGTGCCTGGAGCTTGGGACAGGGTCTCTCTGGAAACACCATATATTTT
CAWSLGQGLSGNTIYF
>NA|TRBV6-5|TRBJ2-5|NA
TGTGCCAGCAGCCCTCGGCGGAAGGAGACCCAGTACTTC
CASSPRRKETQYF
>NA|TRBV9|TRBJ2-2|NA
TGTGCCAGCAGCCCGACCAACACCGGGGAGCTGTTTTTT
CASSPTNTGELFF
>NA|TRBV5-1|TRBJ2-2|NA
TGCGCCAGCAGCTTGGGAAGCACCGGGGAGCTGTTTTTT
CASSLGSTGELFF
>few|TRBV29-1|TRBJ2-5|TRBD2
TGCACCACGACTAGCGCGCAAGAGACCCAGTACTTC
CTTTSAQETQYF
>NA|TRBV4-3|TRBJ2-3|NA
TGCGCCAGCAGCCAAGATACAGGGACAGATACGCAGTATTTT
CASSQDTGTDTQYF
>NA|TRBV10-1|TRBJ2-3|NA
TGCGCCAGCAGTGAGAACCGGAAAGGGGATACGCAGTATTTT
CASSENRKGDTQYF
>once|TRBV7-3|TRBJ2-5|NA
TGTGCCAGCAGCTTACAAACCCAAGAGACCCAGTACTTC
CASSLQTQETQYF
>once|TRBV6-6|TRBJ2-1|NA
TGTGCCAGCAGTTATAGTTACAATGAGCAGTTCTTC
CASSYSYNEQFF
>NA|TRBV6-4|TRBJ2-3|NA
TGTGCCAGCAGCCTCGGAGGGAGCTCAGATACGCAGTATTTT
CASSLGGSSDTQYF
>NA|TRBV7-2|TRBJ1-5|TRBD1
TGTGCCAGCAGCTTAGTGACAGGGAGCAATCAGCCCCAGCATTTT
CASSLVTGSNQPQHF
>NA|TRBV11-2|TRBJ2-1|NA
TGTGCCAGCACCTTGGGAGCCTACAATGAGCAGTTCTTC
CASTLGAYNEQFF
>NA|TRBV7-6|TRBJ2-7|NA
TGTGCCAGCAGCTTGACCCCGACTGTCTCCTACGAGCAGTACTTC
CASSLTPTVSYEQYF
>NA|TRBV7-2|TRBJ2-3|TRBD2
TGTGCCAGCAGCTTGACTAGCGGAGGTTGGGATACGCAGTATTTT
CASSLTSGGWDTQYF
>NA|TRBV30|TRBJ1-4|NA
TGTGCCTGGAGTCTGGACAGTAATGAAAAACTGTTTTTT
CAWSLDSNEKLFF
>NA|TRBV6-6|TRBJ2-7|TRBD2
TGTGCCAGCAGCCTTTTCCGGGACTCCGGGGGGGAGCAGTACTTC
CASSLFRDSGGEQYF
>once|TRBV7-2|TRBJ2-7|NA
TGTGCCAGTGCGGCGGGCGGGACGTCGTCCTACGAGCAGTACTTC
CASAAGGTSSYEQYF
>few|TRBV2|TRBJ1-4|NA
TGTGCCAGCAGTCGGGACACCGCAACTAATGAAAAACTGTTTTTT
CASSRDTATNEKLFF
>NA|TRBV5-1|TRBJ2-7|NA
TGCGCCAGCAGTAAGGAAGGGGGGACTAACTACGAGCAGTACTTC
CASSKEGGTNYEQYF
>NA|TRBV28|TRBJ1-2|NA
TGTGCCAGCAGTTTATCCCCGCCGGGGGTCGGTGGCTACACCTTC
CASSLSPPGVGGYTF
>NA|TRBV4-1|TRBJ1-2|NA
TGCGCCAGCACCAGTACAGGGACCTCTAACTATGGCTACACCTTC
CASTSTGTSNYGYTF
>NA|TRBV29-1|TRBJ2-2|NA
TGCAGCTCTAGGGGTAACACCGGGGAGCTGTTTTTT
CSSRGNTGELFF
>NA|TRBV10-3|TRBJ2-3|TRBD2
TGTGCCATCAGCCGCCGGGAGCGGGAGTCCGCAGATACGCAGTATTTT
CAISRRERESADTQYF
>hyperexpanded|TRBV2|TRBJ1-4|NA
TGTGCCAGCAGTGAGGAGGATTTTAATGAAAAACTGTTTTTT
CASSEEDFNEKLFF
>NA|TRBV6-1|TRBJ2-7|TRBD1
TGTGCCAGCAGTTCGACAGGGGGCTTAGCCTACGAGCAGTACTTC
CASSSTGGLAYEQYF
>NA|TRBV7-2|TRBJ1-1|NA
TGTGCCAGCAGCCCGGGGGGCAGCTTGAACACTGAAGCTTTCTTT
CASSPGGSLNTEAFF
>NA|TRBV28|TRBJ2-7|TRBD2
TGTGCCAGCAGTTTATACGCGGGAGGGAGCGAGCAGTACTTC
CASSLYAGGSEQYF
>few|TRBV18|TRBJ1-1|NA
TGTGCCAGCTCACCGGGCACTGAAGCTTTCTTT
CASSPGTEAFF
>few|TRBV6-6|TRBJ2-2|NA
TGTGCCAGCAGTTACGGACGGCTGAACACCGGGGAGCTGTTTTTT
CASSYGRLNTGELFF
>NA|TRBV21-1|TRBJ1-4|NA
TGTGCCAGCAGCAAAGGGGACAGGGGGTGGGCGCCAACTAATGAAAAACTGTTTTTT
CASSKGDRGWAPTNEKLFF
>NA|TRBV18|TRBJ2-3|NA
TGTGCCAGCTCACCTCAAGGGGTCTATACGCAGTATTTT
CASSPQGVYTQYF
>few|TRBV4-1|TRBJ2-1|TRBD2
TGCGCCAGCAGCCAAGCTAGCGGGAGGTTGAACAATGAGCAGTTCTTC
CASSQASGRLNNEQFF
>NA|TRBV9|TRBJ2-1|NA
TGTGCCAGCAGCCCTCAGGTCTACAATGAGCAGTTCTTC
CASSPQVYNEQFF
>NA|TRBV2|TRBJ2-5|TRBD2
TGTGCCAGCAGTGTCATAGCGGGAGAGACCCAGTACTTC
CASSVIAGETQYF
>NA|TRBV5-1|TRBJ2-1|NA
TGCGCCAGCAGTCTCACGGGGTCAGGGTCCTACAATGAGCAGTTCTTC
CASSLTGSGSYNEQFF